The sequence of this T cell receptor beta chain was determined in a study of cytomegalovirus exposure and HLA in healthy donors. Overall study context: The Caucasian-associated ancestry cluster contained 81% of the approximately 420 genotyped donors.

CDR1 is SGDLS and CDR2 is YYNGEE in the germline V gene. V lost 0 bases and J 4 bases, leaving 15 bases between the germline ends. CDR3 size: 16 residues. Use of 60 Vbeta and 13 Jbeta primers characterized the PCR. Profiling relied on immunoSEQ multiplex PCR, and the TCRdb table lists in-frame clones only, not all of them. The sample has a few hundred thousand clones, approximately 80% seen once. A remark on this clone: As yet, its antigen is unknown.

General study results and limits: The number of N-insertions in an Asian-associated ancestry cluster was reportedly below the approximately 700-donor mean in a later analysis.

The chain links TRBV9 to TRBJ2-3; a weak D match, TRBD1 (6 bases). The specimen sequenced was PBMCs. This TCR came from a girl aged 2 to 9 in good health and CMV-seronegative. The CDR3 here is CASSVEGGVGADTQYF. The DNA for the CDR3 is TGTGCCAGCAGCGTAGAAGGGGGAGTTGGGGCAGATACGCAGTATTTT.